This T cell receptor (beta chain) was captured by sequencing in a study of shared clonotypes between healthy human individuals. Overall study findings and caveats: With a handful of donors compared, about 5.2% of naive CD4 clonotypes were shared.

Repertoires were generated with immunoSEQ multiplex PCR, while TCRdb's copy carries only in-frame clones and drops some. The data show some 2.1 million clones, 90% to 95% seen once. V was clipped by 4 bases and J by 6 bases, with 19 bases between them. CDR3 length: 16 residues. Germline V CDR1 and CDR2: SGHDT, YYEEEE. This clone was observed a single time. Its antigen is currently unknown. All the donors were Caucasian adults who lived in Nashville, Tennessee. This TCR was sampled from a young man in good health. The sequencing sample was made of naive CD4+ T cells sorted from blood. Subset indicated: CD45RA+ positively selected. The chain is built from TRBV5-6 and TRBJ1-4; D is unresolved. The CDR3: CASSQDIRPEYEKLFF. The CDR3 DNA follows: TGTGCCAGCAGCCAAGATATTCGGCCTGAATATGAAAAACTGTTTTTT.